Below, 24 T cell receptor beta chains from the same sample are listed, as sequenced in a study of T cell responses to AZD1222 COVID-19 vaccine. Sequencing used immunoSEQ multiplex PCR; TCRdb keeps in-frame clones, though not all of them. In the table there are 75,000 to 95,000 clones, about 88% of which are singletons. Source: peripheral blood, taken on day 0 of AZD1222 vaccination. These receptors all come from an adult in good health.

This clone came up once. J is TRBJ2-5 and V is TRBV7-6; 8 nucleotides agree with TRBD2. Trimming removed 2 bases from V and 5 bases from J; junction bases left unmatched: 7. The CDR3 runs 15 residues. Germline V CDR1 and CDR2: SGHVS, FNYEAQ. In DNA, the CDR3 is TGTGCCAGCAGCTTAACCCAGCGGGGGAGCGAGACCCAGTACTTC. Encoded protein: CASSLTQRGSETQYF.

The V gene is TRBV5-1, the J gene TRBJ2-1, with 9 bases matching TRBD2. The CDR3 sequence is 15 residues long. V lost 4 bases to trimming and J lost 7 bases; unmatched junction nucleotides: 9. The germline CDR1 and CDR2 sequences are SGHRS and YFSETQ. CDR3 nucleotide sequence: TGCGCCAGCAGCCATACTAGCGGGCGGGGGAATGAGCAGTTCTTC. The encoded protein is CASSHTSGRGNEQFF.

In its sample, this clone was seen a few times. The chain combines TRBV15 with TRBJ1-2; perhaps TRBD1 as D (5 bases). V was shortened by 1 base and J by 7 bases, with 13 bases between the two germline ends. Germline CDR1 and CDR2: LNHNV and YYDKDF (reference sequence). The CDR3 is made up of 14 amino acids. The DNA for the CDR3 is TGTGCCACCAGCAGAGGGAGGGGAGGTGGTGGCTACACCTTC. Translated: CATSRGRGGGGYTF.

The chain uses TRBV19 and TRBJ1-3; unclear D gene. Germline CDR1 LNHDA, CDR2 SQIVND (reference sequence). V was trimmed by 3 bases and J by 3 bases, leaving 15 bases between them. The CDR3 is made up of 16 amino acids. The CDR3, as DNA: TGTGCCAGTAGTATTGCTCAGGCATCGCTTGGAAACACCATATATTTT. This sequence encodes CASSIAQASLGNTIYF.

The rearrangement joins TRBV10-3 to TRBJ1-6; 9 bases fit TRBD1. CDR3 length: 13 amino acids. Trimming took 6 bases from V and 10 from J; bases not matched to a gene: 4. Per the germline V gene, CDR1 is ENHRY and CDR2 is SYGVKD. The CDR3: CAIRGQGGSPLHF. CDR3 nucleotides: TGTGCCATCAGGGGACAGGGAGGATCACCCCTCCACTTT.

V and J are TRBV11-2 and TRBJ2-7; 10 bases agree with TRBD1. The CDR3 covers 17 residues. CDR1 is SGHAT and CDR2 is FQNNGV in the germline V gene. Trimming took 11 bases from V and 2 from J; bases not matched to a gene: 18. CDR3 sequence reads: CALFTTGGGTGAYEQYF. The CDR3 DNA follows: TGTGCCCTTTTTACGACCGGTGGGGGGACAGGGGCCTACGAGCAGTACTTC. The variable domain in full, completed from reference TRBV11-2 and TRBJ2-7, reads EAGVAQSPRYKIIEKRQSVAFWCNPISGHATLYWYQQILGQGPKLLIQFQNNGVVDDSQLPKDRFSAERLKGVDSTLKIQPAKLEDSAVYLCALFTTGGGTGAYEQYFGPGTRLTVT.

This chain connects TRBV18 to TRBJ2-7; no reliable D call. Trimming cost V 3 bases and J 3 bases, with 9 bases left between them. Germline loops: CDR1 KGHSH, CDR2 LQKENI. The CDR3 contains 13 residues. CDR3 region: CASSPDGYYEQYF. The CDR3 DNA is TGTGCCAGCTCACCGGACGGTTACTACGAGCAGTACTTC.

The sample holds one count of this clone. The CDR3 nucleotides read TGTGCCATCGGAAGAGGGAGGGACAATGAGCAGTTCTTC. Residues: CAIGRGRDNEQFF. This chain joins TRBV10-3 and TRBJ2-1; TRBD2 matches 7 bases. The ends lost 8 bases at V and 5 bases at J; junction bases unmatched: 6. This CDR3 has 13 residues. Germline CDR1 ENHRY, CDR2 SYGVKD.

Here the CDR3 DNA reads TGTGCCAGCAGCTATGGAGCGGCAGGAGCTCTACATAGCAATCAGCCCCAGCATTTT. It specifies CASSYGAAGALHSNQPQHF. The V and J genes are TRBV21-1 and TRBJ1-5. TRBV21-1 represents a pseudogene. CDR3 length: 19 amino acids.

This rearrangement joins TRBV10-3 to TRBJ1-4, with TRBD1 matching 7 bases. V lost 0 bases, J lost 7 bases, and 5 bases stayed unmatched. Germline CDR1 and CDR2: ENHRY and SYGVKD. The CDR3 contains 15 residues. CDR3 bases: TGTGCCATCAGTGAGTCGACAGGGCAGCTTGAAAAACTGTTTTTT. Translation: CAISESTGQLEKLFF.

The CDR3 loop is CASSLVGSGNTIYF. Written as DNA, the CDR3 is TGTGCCAGCAGCTTGGTAGGGTCTGGAAACACCATATATTTT. The rearrangement joins TRBV5-6 to TRBJ1-3, with D unclear. Germline-derived CDR1 and CDR2 are SGHDT and YYEEEE. This CDR3 region has 14 residues. Trimming cost V 0 bases and J 1 base, with 5 bases left between them. Drawing the rest from reference TRBV5-6 and TRBJ1-3, the complete variable domain is DAGVTQSPTHLIKTRGQQVTLRCSPKSGHDTVSWYQQALGQGPQFIFQYYEEEERQRGNFPDRFSGHQFPNYSSELNVNALLLGDSALYLCASSLVGSGNTIYFGEGSWLTVV.

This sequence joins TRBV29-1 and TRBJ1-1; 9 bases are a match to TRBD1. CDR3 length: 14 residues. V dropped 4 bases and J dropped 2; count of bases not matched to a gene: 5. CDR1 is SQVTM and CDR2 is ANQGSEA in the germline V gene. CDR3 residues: CSVGGQGINTEAFF. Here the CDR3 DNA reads TGCAGCGTTGGTGGACAGGGGATCAACACTGAAGCTTTCTTT.

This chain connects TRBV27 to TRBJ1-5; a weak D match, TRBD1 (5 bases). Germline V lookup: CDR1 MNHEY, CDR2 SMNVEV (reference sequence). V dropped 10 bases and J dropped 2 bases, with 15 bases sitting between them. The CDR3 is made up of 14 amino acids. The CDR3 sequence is CATAEMTGNQPQHF. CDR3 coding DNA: TGTGCCACGGCGGAAATGACAGGCAATCAGCCCCAGCATTTT.

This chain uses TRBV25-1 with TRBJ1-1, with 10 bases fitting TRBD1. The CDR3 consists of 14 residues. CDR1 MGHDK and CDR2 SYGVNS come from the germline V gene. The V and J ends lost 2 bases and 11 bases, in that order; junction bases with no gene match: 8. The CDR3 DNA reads TGTGCCAGCAGTGAACCCGTCCCGGACAGGGGGGCTTTCTTT. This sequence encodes CASSEPVPDRGAFF. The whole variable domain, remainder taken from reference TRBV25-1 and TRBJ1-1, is EADIYQTPRYLVIGTGKKITLECSQTMGHDKMYWYQQDPGMELHLIHYSYGVNSTEKGDLSSESTVSRIRTEHFPLTLESARPSHTSQYLCASSEPVPDRGAFFGQGTRLTVV.

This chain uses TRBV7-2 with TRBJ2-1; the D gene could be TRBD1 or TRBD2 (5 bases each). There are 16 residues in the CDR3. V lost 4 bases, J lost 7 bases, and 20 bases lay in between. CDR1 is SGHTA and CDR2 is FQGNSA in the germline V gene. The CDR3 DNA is TGTGCCAGCAGCTCCAGACGGGACGGAGGAGGTAATGAGCAGTTCTTC. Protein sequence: CASSSRRDGGGNEQFF.

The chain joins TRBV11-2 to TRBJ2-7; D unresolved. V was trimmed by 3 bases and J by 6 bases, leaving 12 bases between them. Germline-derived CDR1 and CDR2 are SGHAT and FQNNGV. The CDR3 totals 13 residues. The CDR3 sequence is CASSFVASGEQYF. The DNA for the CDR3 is TGTGCCAGCAGCTTTGTGGCTTCTGGCGAGCAGTACTTC.

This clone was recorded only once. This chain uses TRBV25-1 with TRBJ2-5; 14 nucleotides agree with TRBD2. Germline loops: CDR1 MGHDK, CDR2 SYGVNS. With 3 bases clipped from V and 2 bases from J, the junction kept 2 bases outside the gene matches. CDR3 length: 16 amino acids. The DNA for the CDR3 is TGTGCCAGCAGTGAGGGACTAGCGGGGGTTCAAGAGACCCAGTACTTC. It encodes CASSEGLAGVQETQYF. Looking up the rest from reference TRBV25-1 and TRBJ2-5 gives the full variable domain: EADIYQTPRYLVIGTGKKITLECSQTMGHDKMYWYQQDPGMELHLIHYSYGVNSTEKGDLSSESTVSRIRTEHFPLTLESARPSHTSQYLCASSEGLAGVQETQYFGPGTRLLVL.

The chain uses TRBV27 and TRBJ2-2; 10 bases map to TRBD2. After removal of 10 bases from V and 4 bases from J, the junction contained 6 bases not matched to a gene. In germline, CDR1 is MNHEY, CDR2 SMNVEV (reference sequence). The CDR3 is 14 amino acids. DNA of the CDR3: TGTGCCACCCTAGCGGGAGCGGGCACCGGGGAGCTGTTTTTT. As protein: CATLAGAGTGELFF.

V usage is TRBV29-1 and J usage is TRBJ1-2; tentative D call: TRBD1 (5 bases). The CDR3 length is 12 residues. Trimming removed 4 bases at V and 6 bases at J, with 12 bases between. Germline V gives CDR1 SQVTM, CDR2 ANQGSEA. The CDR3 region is CSVVGGENGYTF. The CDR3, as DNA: TGCAGCGTTGTCGGGGGGGAAAATGGCTACACCTTC.

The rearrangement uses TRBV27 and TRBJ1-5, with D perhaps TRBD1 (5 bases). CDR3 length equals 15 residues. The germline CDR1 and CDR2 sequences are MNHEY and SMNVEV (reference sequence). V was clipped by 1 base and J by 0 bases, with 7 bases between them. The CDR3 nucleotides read TGTGCCAGCAGTTTATGGGGGACTAGCAATCAGCCCCAGCATTTT. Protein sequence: CASSLWGTSNQPQHF.

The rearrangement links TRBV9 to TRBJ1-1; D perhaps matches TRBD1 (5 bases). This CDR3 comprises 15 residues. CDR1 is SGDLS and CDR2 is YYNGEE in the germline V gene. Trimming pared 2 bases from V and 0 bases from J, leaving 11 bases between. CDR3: CASSVTGDLNTEAFF. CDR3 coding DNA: TGTGCCAGCAGCGTCACGGGGGACCTGAACACTGAAGCTTTCTTT. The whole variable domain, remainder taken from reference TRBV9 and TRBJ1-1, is DSGVTQTPKHLITATGQRVTLRCSPRSGDLSVYWYQQSLDQGLQFLIQYYNGEERAKGNILERFSAQQFPDLHSELNLSSLELGDSALYFCASSVTGDLNTEAFFGQGTRLTVV.

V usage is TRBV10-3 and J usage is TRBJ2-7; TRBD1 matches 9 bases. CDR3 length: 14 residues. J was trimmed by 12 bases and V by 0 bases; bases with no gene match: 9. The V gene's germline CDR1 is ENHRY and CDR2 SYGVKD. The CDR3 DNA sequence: TGTGCCATCAGTGAGTCGGCCCCGAGGACAGGGGCGTACTTC. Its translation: CAISESAPRTGAYF.

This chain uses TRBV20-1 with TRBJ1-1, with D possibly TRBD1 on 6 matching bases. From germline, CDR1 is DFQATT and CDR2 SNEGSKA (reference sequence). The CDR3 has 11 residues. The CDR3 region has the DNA TGCGGTGGGACAACCCTCAGTGAAGCTTTCTTT. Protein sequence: CGGTTLSEAFF.

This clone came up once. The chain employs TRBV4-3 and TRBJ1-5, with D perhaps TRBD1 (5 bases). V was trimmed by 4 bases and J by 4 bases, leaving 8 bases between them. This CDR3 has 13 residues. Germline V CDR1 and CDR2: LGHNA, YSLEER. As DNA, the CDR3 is TGCGCCAGCAGCCCTTCAGGGAATCAGCCCCAGCATTTT. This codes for CASSPSGNQPQHF.